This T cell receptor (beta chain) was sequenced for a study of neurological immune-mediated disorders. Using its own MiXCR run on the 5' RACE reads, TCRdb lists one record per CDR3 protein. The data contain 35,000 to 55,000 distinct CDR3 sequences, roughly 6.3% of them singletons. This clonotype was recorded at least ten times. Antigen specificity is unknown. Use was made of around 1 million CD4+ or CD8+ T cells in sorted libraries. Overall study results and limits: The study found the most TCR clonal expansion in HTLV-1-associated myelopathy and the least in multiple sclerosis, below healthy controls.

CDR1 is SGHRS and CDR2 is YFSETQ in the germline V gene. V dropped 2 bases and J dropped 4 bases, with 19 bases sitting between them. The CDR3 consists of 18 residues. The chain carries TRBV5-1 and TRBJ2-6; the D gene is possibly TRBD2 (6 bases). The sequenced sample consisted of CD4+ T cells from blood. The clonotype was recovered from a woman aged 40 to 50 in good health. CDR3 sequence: CASSLGMGGAEGANVLTF. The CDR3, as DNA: TGCGCCAGCAGCTTAGGTATGGGAGGAGCGGAGGGGGCCAACGTCCTGACTTTC.